These T cell receptor beta chains were read from a single sample in a study of cytomegalovirus exposure and HLA in healthy donors. Some clones are missing from TCRdb's copy, which holds only in-frame ones; the method was immunoSEQ multiplex PCR. The profile covers 95,000 to 150,000 clones, with about two thirds appearing a single time and 8.2% taken by the ten largest. The sample was PBMCs. The receptors originated from a middle-aged woman in good health and CMV-seropositive. The CDR3 runs from the conserved cysteine through the conserved F or W. The D gene is left open where the match is weak. A clone size is listed for some rows: how often the clone was seen (once, few, many), or a class if it is expanded.

d_call j_call clone_size v_call cdr3_nt cdr3_aa
- TRBJ1-1 - TRBV4-2 TGTGCCAGCAGCCAACAGGGGCAGGGTTGGACTGAAGCTTTCTTT CASSQQGQGWTEAFF
- TRBJ1-1 once TRBV25-1 TGTGCCAGCAGTGAACCCAAACAGGGGAACACTGAAGCTTTCTTT CASSEPKQGNTEAFF
TRBD1 TRBJ2-7 - TRBV6-5 TGTGCCAGCACCGAACAGGGGCGATGCGAGCAGTACTTC CASTEQGRCEQYF
- TRBJ1-6 - TRBV13 TGTGCCAGCAGCTCCCCGCGGTTGAGGAATTCACCCCTCCACTTT CASSSPRLRNSPLHF
- TRBJ2-7 - TRBV5-1 TGCGCCAGCAGCTGGTCCCAGTCCTACGAGCAGTACTTC CASSWSQSYEQYF
- TRBJ2-2 - TRBV7-2 TGTGCCAGCAGCTTAGGGGTTTTCGGGGGCACCGGGGAGCTGTTTTTT CASSLGVFGGTGELFF
- TRBJ2-1 - TRBV5-1 TGCGCCAGCAGCCGGGGTTTAGGGATTGAGCAGTTCTTC CASSRGLGIEQFF
- TRBJ1-1 few TRBV28 TGTGCCAGCAAGGAGACGAACACTGAAGCTTTCTTT CASKETNTEAFF
TRBD2 TRBJ2-1 - TRBV7-3 TGTGCCAGCAGCCCCGGGGAGGGAAACAATGAGCAGTTCTTC CASSPGEGNNEQFF
TRBD2 TRBJ2-2 - TRBV27 TGTGCCAGCGGAGCGGGGGTGACCGGGGAGCTGTTTTTT CASGAGVTGELFF
TRBD2 TRBJ2-7 - TRBV7-8 TGTGCCAGCAGCCGCAGGCCCAGGGAGGGACCCTACGAGCAGTACTTC CASSRRPREGPYEQYF
- TRBJ2-5 - TRBV9 TGTGCCAGCAGCGTAGGGTACAAAGAGACCCAGTACTTC CASSVGYKETQYF
- TRBJ1-1 once TRBV14 TGTGCCAGCAGTCCTTTAGGGGGACGGTACTTCTCTGAAGCTTTCTTT CASSPLGGRYFSEAFF
- TRBJ1-1 - TRBV19 TGTGCCAGTAGTCCGCCGACTAGATGGAGCACTGAAGCTTTCTTT CASSPPTRWSTEAFF